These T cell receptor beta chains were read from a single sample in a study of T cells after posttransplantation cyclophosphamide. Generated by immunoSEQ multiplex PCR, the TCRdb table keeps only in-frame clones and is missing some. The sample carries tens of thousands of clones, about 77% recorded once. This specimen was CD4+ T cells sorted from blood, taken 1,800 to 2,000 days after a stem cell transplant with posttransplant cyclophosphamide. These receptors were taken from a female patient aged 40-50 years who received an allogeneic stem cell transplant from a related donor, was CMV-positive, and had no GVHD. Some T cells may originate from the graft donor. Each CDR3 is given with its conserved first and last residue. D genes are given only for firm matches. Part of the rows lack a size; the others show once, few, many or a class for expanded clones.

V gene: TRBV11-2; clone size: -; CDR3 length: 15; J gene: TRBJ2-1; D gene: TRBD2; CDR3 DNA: TGTGCCAGCAGCTTTTGGACTAGCGGAAACAATGAGCAGTTCTTC; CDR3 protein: CASSFWTSGNNEQFF
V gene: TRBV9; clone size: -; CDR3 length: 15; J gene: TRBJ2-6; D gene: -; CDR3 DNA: TGTGCCAGCAGCGTTAGCGTCTCTGGGGCCAACGTCCTGACTTTC; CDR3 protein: CASSVSVSGANVLTF
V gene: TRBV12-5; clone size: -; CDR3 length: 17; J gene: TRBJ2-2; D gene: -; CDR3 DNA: TGTGCTAGTGGTTTGATAGAGGGGGGGCTGGGCACCGGGGAGCTGTTTTTT; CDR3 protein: CASGLIEGGLGTGELFF
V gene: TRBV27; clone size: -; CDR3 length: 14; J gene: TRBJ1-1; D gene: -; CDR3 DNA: TGTGCCAGCAGTTCGCGGTTCATGAACACTGAAGCTTTCTTT; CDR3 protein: CASSSRFMNTEAFF
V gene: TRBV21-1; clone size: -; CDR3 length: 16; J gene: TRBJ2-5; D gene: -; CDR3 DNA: TGTGCCAGCGGAGAGGAACGAGCGGGGGGGCCCATGACCCAGTACTTC; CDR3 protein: CASGEERAGGPMTQYF
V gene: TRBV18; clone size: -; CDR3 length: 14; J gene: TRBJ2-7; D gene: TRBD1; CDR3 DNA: TGTGCCAGCTCACCGGCACAGGGGGTCTACGAGCAGTACTTC; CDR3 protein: CASSPAQGVYEQYF
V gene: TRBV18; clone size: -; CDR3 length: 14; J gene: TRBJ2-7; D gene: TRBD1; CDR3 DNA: TGTGCCAGTTCTTCCGGGGACAGGGGGCACGAGCAGTACTTC; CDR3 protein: CASSSGDRGHEQYF
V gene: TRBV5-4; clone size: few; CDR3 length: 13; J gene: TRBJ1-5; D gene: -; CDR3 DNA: TGTGCCAGCAGCAGGGGATTTGGGCAGCCCCAGCATTTT; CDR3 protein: CASSRGFGQPQHF
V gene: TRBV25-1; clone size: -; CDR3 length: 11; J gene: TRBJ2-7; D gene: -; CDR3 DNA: TGTGCAAGTAGCGTAGCCTACGAGCAGTACTTC; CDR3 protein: CASSVAYEQYF
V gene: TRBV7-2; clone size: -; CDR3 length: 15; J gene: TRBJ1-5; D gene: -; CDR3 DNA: TGTGCCAGCAGTCGGGACCTAGGGGAGGTTCAGCCCCAGCATTTT; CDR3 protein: CASSRDLGEVQPQHF
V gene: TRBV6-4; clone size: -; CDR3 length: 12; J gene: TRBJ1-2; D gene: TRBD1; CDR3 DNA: TGTGCCAGCCGGGACAGGGCTGGTGGCTACACCTTC; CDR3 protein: CASRDRAGGYTF
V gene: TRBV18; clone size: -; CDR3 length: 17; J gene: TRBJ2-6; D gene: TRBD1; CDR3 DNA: TGTGCCAGCTCACCACAGGGGGCGCAAATTGGGGCCAACGTCCTGACTTTC; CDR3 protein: CASSPQGAQIGANVLTF
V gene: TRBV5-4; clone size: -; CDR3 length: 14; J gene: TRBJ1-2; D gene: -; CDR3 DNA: TGTGCCAGCAGCCTCACGCGGGACCTCTATGGCTACACCTTC; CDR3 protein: CASSLTRDLYGYTF
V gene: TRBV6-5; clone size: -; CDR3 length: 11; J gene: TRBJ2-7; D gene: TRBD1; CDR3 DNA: TGTGCCAGCAGTGCGGGACAGGCGCAGTACTTC; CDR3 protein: CASSAGQAQYF
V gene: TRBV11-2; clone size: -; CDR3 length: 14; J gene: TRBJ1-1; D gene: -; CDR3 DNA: TGTGCCAGCAGCGCGGACGGGATGAACACTGAAGCTTTCTTT; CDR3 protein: CASSADGMNTEAFF
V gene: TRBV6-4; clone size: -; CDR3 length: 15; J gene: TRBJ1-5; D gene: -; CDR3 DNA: TGTGCCAGCAGTGACTCGGCCAGGGTGGCTCAGCCCCAGCATTTT; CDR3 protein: CASSDSARVAQPQHF
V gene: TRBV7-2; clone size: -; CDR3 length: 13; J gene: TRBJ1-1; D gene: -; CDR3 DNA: TGTGCCAGCAGCTTATGGGCACCCACTGAAGCTTTCTTT; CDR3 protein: CASSLWAPTEAFF
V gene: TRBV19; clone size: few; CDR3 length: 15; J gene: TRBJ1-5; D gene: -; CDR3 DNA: TGTGCCAGTAGTATTGGCAGGAGGGCAATGCAGCCCCAGCATTTT; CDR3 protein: CASSIGRRAMQPQHF
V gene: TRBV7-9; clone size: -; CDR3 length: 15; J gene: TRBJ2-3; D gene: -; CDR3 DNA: TGTGCCAGCAGCTTAGGAAAAGGGGTCACAGATACGCAGTATTTT; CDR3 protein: CASSLGKGVTDTQYF
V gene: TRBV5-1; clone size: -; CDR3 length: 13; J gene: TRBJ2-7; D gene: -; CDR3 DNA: TGCGCCAGCAGCTTGAGGGGCTCCTACGAGCAGTACTTC; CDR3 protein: CASSLRGSYEQYF
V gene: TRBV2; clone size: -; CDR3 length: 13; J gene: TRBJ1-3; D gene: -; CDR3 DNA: TGTGCCAGCACCGCCAGCGCTGGAAACACCATATATTTT; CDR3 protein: CASTASAGNTIYF
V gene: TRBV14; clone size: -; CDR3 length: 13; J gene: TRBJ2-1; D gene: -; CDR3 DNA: TGTGCCAGCAGCTGGGCCCCAGGGAATGAGCAGTTCTTC; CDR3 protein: CASSWAPGNEQFF
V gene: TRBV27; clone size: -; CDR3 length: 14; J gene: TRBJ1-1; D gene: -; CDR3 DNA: TGTGCCAGCAGTTTAGCGGGCCTGAACACTGAAGCTTTCTTT; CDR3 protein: CASSLAGLNTEAFF
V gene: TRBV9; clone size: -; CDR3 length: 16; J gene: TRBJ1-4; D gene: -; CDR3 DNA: TGTGCCAGCAGCGTAGGAGAAGGGGCCCTTGGGGAAAAACTGTTTTTT; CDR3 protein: CASSVGEGALGEKLFF
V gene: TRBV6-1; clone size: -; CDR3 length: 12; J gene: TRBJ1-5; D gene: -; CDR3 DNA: TGTGCCAGCAGTGTGAGGAATCAGCCCCAGCATTTT; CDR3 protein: CASSVRNQPQHF
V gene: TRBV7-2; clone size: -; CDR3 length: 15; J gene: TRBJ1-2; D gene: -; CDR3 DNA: TGTGCCAGCAGCTCTCCCGGGAGGGAACTTATGGGCTACACCTTC; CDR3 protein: CASSSPGRELMGYTF
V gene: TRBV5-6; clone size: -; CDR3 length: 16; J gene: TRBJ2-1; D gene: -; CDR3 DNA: TGTGCCAGCAGATTTCACGGGGGGCAGAGCTACAATGAGCAGTTCTTC; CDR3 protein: CASRFHGGQSYNEQFF
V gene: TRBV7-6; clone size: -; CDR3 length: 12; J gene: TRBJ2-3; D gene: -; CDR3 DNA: TGTGCCAGCAGCCTCCTCACAGATACGCAGTATTTT; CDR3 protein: CASSLLTDTQYF
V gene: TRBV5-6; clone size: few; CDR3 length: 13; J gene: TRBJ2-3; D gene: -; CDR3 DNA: TGTGCCAGCAGCCTGGAAGGGGCAGATACGCAGTATTTT; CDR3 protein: CASSLEGADTQYF
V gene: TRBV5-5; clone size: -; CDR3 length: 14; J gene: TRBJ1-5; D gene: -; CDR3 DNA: TGTGCCAGCAGTCCCGGACAGACCAATCAGCCCCAGCATTTT; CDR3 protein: CASSPGQTNQPQHF
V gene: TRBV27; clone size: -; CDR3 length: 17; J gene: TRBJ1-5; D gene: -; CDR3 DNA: TGTGCCAGCAGATCCCCTTTCAGGATAGTTAGCAATCAGCCCCAGCATTTT; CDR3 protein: CASRSPFRIVSNQPQHF
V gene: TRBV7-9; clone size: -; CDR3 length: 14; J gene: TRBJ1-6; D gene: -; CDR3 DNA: TGTGCCAGCAGCTTAGCGTCGAGGGATTCACCCCTCCACTTT; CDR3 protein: CASSLASRDSPLHF
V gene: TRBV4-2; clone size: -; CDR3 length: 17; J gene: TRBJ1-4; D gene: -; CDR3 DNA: TGTGCCAGCAGCCAGGAGGTCGCAACTTTTAGAGATGAAAAACTGTTTTTT; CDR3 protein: CASSQEVATFRDEKLFF
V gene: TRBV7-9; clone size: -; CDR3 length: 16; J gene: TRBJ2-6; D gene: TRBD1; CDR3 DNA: TGTGCCAGCAGGTCCGACAGGGGGACCGGGGCCAACGTCCTGACTTTC; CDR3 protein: CASRSDRGTGANVLTF
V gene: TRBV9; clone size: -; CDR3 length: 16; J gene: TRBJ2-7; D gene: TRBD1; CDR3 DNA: TGTGCCAGCAGCGTAGCGGGTCAGGGGGCCCCCTACGAGCAGTACTTC; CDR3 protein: CASSVAGQGAPYEQYF
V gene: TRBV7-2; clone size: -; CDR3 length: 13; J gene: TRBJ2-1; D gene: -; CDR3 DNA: TGTGCCAGCAGCTTGAGTGGTCCCTTTGAGCAGTTCTTC; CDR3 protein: CASSLSGPFEQFF
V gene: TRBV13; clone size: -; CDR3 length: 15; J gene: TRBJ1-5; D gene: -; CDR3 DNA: TGTGCCAGCAGCCCCCAAGTCAGGGAGGTTCAGCCCCAGCATTTT; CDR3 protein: CASSPQVREVQPQHF
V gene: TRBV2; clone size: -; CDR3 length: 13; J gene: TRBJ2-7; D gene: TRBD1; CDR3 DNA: TGTGCCAGCAGTGGGGACAGGGGGAGAGAGCAGTACTTC; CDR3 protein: CASSGDRGREQYF
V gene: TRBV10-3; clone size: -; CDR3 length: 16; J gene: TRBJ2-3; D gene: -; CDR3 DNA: TGTGCCATCAGTGAGTGGGGCACTCAAGGCACAGATACGCAGTATTTT; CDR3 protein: CAISEWGTQGTDTQYF
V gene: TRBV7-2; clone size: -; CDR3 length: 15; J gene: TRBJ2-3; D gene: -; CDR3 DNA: TGTGCCAGCAGCGGCACGGGACTCCGCACAGATACGCAGTATTTT; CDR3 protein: CASSGTGLRTDTQYF
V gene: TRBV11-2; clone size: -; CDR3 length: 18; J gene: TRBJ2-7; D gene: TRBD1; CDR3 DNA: TGTGCCAGCAGCTTAGAGTTAGGACAGGGGGTCAGCTCCTACGAGCAGTACTTC; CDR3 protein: CASSLELGQGVSSYEQYF
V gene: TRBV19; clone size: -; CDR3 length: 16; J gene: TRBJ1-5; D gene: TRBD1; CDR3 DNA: TGTGCCAGTAGTTTCCTAGACAGGGGGGGCAATCAGCCCCAGCATTTT; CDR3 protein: CASSFLDRGGNQPQHF
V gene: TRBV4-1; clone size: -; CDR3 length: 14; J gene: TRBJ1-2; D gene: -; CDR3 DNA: TGCGCCAGCAGCCAAGGTCCGTCCGTTTATGGCTACACCTTC; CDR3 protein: CASSQGPSVYGYTF
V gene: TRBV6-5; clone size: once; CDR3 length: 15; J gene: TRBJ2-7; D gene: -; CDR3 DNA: TGTGCCAGCAGTCGCGCGAGGGAGGCAACCTACGAGCAGTACTTC; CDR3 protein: CASSRAREATYEQYF
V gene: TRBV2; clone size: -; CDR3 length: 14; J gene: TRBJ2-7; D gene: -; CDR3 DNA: TGTGCCAGCAGTATTTGGACCCCGGGGTCCGAGCAGTACTTC; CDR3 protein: CASSIWTPGSEQYF
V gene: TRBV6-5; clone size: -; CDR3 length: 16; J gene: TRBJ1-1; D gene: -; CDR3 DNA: TGTGCCAGCAGTTCCCCAGGGAGGGTGGGCGCTCTTGGAGCTTTCTTT; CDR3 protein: CASSSPGRVGALGAFF
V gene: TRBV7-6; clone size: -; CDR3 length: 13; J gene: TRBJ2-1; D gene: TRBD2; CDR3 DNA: TGTGCCAGCAGCGCGAATAGCCTAGCGGAACAGTTCTTC; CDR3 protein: CASSANSLAEQFF
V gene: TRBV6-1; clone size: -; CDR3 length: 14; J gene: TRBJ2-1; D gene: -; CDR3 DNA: TGTGCCAGCTTCGGACTAATCGGGGACAATGAGCAGTTCTTC; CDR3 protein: CASFGLIGDNEQFF
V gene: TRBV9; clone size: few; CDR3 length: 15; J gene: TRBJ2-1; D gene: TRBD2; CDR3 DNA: TGTGCCAGCAGCGTAGGGAGCGGGGGCTACAATGAGCAGTTCTTC; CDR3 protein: CASSVGSGGYNEQFF
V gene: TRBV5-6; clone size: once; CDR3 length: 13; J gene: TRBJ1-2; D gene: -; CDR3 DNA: TGTGCCAGCAGCTTGGCGGTATATTCTGGCTACACCTTC; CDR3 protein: CASSLAVYSGYTF
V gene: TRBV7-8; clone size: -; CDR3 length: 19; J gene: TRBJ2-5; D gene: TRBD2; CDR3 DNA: TGTGCCAGCAGCTTTCCGGGACTAGCGGGGGGTCAGGGAAGAGAGACCCAGTACTTC; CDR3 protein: CASSFPGLAGGQGRETQYF
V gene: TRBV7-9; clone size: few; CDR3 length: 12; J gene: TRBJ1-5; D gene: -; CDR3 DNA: TGTGCCAGCAGCGACACAGGAAGAACCCAGCATTTT; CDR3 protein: CASSDTGRTQHF
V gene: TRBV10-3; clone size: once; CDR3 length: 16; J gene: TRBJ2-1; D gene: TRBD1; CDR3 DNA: TGTGCCATCAGTGAGTCTGTAGACAGGGGTAGAAATGAGCAGTTCTTC; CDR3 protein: CAISESVDRGRNEQFF
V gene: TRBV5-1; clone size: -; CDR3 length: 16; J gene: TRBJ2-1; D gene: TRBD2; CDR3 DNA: TGCGCCAGCAGCCTCAATCTAGCGGGGGCAAACAATGAGCAGTTCTTC; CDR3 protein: CASSLNLAGANNEQFF